This is a list of T cell receptor beta chains from one sample in a study of T cells in Graves' hyperthyroidism and ophthalmopathy. A single record per CDR3 protein comes from TCRdb applying MiXCR to the multiplex PCR reads. Of about 380,000 distinct CDR3 sequences in the sample, roughly 13% were seen once. The sequenced sample was blood. These receptors all stem from a man younger than 40 with Graves' hyperthyroidism that later progressed to Graves' ophthalmopathy. Both conserved end residues are part of each CDR3. The D gene is left open where the match is weak. A clone size is listed for some rows: how often the clone was seen (once, few, many), or a class if it is expanded.

J gene	D gene	clone size	V gene	CDR3 protein	CDR3 DNA
TRBJ1-4	-	few	TRBV6-2/TRBV6-3	CASSYSAETPPTNEKLFF	TGTGCCAGCAGTTACTCTGCAGAGACCCCCCCAACTAATGAAAAACTGTTTTTT
TRBJ2-7	TRBD1	few	TRBV12-5	CASGLPSGGLSYEQYF	TGTGCTAGTGGTTTGCCCTCAGGGGGCCTTTCCTACGAGCAGTACTTC
TRBJ1-1	TRBD1	many	TRBV6-5	CASSYGTGVGTEAFF	TGTGCCAGCAGTTACGGGACAGGGGTTGGCACTGAAGCTTTCTTT
TRBJ2-7	-	-	TRBV12-5	CASGLVRNRARGEQYF	TGTGCTAGTGGTTTGGTGAGGAACAGGGCCCGTGGGGAGCAGTACTTC
TRBJ1-4	-	many	TRBV28	CASRGRGTNEKLFF	TGTGCCAGCAGAGGAAGGGGGACTAATGAAAAACTGTTTTTT
TRBJ1-5	-	few	TRBV6-1	CASSEGPGGNQPQHF	TGTGCCAGCAGTGAGGGGCCCGGGGGCAATCAGCCCCAGCATTTT
TRBJ2-1	-	-	TRBV3-1	CASSYDTTVDKQFF	TGTGCCAGCAGCTACGACACGACGGTGGATAAGCAGTTCTTC
TRBJ1-1	-	many	TRBV11-3	CASSLGPAGAFF	TGTGCCAGCAGCTTAGGTCCAGCCGGAGCTTTCTTT
TRBJ1-6	TRBD1	many	TRBV5-1	CASSGQGPRGSPLHF	TGCGCCAGCAGCGGACAGGGCCCAAGGGGCTCACCCCTCCACTTT
TRBJ2-2	TRBD1	few	TRBV2	CASSIGTGNTGELFF	TGTGCCAGCAGTATCGGGACAGGGAACACCGGGGAGCTGTTTTTT
TRBJ1-5	-	-	TRBV4-1	CASSPIGQVSNQPQHF	TGCGCCAGCAGCCCCATAGGCCAGGTTAGCAATCAGCCCCAGCATTTT
TRBJ1-6	TRBD1	-	TRBV5-4	CASSAGQAAYNSPLHF	TGTGCCAGCAGCGCGGGACAGGCGGCCTATAATTCACCCCTCCACTTT
TRBJ2-5	-	few	TRBV7-9	CASSLAGPRETQYF	TGTGCCAGCAGCTTAGCGGGGCCTAGGGAGACCCAGTACTTC
TRBJ1-6	TRBD1	many	TRBV7-2	CASSAEGGLNSPLHF	TGTGCCAGCAGCGCCGAAGGGGGCCTGAATTCACCCCTCCACTTT
TRBJ1-5	TRBD1	few	TRBV19	CASDQGGGGEPQHF	TGTGCCAGTGACCAAGGGGGCGGGGGGGAGCCCCAGCATTTT
TRBJ1-1	-	-	TRBV5-6	CTSSLGMNTEAFF	TGTACCAGCAGCTTGGGGATGAACACTGAAGCTTTCTTT
TRBJ1-6	-	many	TRBV6-5	CASSYSEGGYSPLHF	TGTGCCAGCAGTTACTCTGAGGGAGGGTATTCACCCCTCCACTTT
TRBJ1-5	-	many	TRBV7-6	CASSRTAGPQHF	TGTGCCAGCAGCCGGACAGCCGGCCCCCAGCATTTT
TRBJ1-1	-	many	TRBV28	CASSLLAAEAFF	TGTGCCAGCAGTTTACTGGCTGCTGAAGCTTTCTTT
TRBJ2-2	-	many	TRBV3-1	CASSQRAGSNTGELFF	TGTGCCAGCAGCCAACGCGCGGGGTCCAACACCGGGGAGCTGTTTTTT
TRBJ2-5	TRBD1	many	TRBV11-2	CASSFRGRTGVETQYF	TGTGCCAGCAGTTTTAGGGGCCGTACAGGGGTAGAGACCCAGTACTTC
TRBJ1-6	-	many	TRBV7-6	CASSLGADFGGSPLHF	TGTGCCAGCAGCTTAGGCGCGGACTTTGGGGGTTCACCCCTCCACTTT
TRBJ1-2	TRBD1	-	TRBV30	CAWSGVDGQGAGGYTF	TGTGCCTGGAGTGGAGTTGACGGACAGGGGGCAGGGGGCTACACCTTC
TRBJ1-1	-	few	TRBV25-1	CASSEEGGRTEAFF	TGTGCCAGCAGTGAAGAGGGAGGTAGGACTGAAGCTTTCTTT
TRBJ2-5	TRBD2	many	TRBV5-1	CASSFRASGGETQYF	TGCGCCAGCAGCTTCAGGGCAAGCGGGGGAGAGACCCAGTACTTC
TRBJ2-7	TRBD1	-	TRBV7-2	CASSLGRTGITYEQYF	TGTGCCAGCAGCTTAGGGAGGACAGGGATTACCTACGAGCAGTACTTC
TRBJ2-7	TRBD1	many	TRBV5-1	CASGTGHSYEQYF	TGCGCCAGCGGGACAGGGCATTCCTACGAGCAGTACTTC
TRBJ2-3	TRBD1	many	TRBV28	CASSLLGQGRDTQYF	TGTGCCAGCAGTTTACTAGGACAGGGGAGAGATACGCAGTATTTT
TRBJ2-7	TRBD1	few	TRBV7-3	CASNVRDRGYEQYF	TGTGCCAGCAATGTCCGGGACAGGGGTTACGAGCAGTACTTC
TRBJ2-3	-	many	TRBV28	CASSLQGGDTQYF	TGTGCCAGCAGTTTACAAGGGGGAGATACGCAGTATTTT
TRBJ2-5	TRBD1	many	TRBV20-1	CSAEPGQGRMVQYF	TGCAGTGCGGAACCGGGACAGGGGAGAATGGTCCAGTACTTC
TRBJ1-2	-	many	TRBV30	CAWSVGSNYGYTF	TGTGCCTGGAGTGTGGGCTCTAACTATGGCTACACCTTC
TRBJ2-6	-	many	TRBV30	CAWREWVQSSSGANVLTF	TGTGCCTGGAGAGAATGGGTACAGAGTTCTTCTGGGGCCAACGTCCTGACTTTC
TRBJ2-3	-	-	TRBV2	CATLAPSSTDTQYF	TGTGCCACCCTAGCGCCTTCTAGCACAGATACGCAGTATTTT
TRBJ2-2	TRBD1	many	TRBV7-2	CASSLFRDRKNTGELFF	TGTGCCAGCAGCTTATTCCGGGACAGGAAGAACACCGGGGAGCTGTTTTTT
TRBJ2-3	TRBD2	few	TRBV11-2	CASSYPEASGTTDTQYF	TGTGCCAGCAGCTATCCCGAGGCTAGCGGGACCACAGATACGCAGTATTTT
TRBJ1-6	-	few	TRBV4-1	CASSLVSSSYNSPLHF	TGCGCCAGCAGCCTCGTTTCCAGCTCCTATAATTCACCCCTCCACTTT
TRBJ1-2	-	many	TRBV30	CAWSRGLRYGYTF	TGTGCCTGGAGTAGAGGGTTACGCTATGGCTACACCTTC
TRBJ2-7	-	many	TRBV4-1	CASSFRQVSYEQYF	TGCGCCAGCAGCTTCCGACAGGTCTCCTACGAGCAGTACTTC
TRBJ1-1	-	many	TRBV5-1	CASSLGGDTEAFF	TGTGCCAGCAGCCTGGGCGGAGACACTGAAGCTTTCTTT
TRBJ1-2	TRBD1	many	TRBV3-1	CASSQRQGARGYTF	TGTGCCAGCAGCCAACGACAGGGGGCGCGCGGCTACACCTTC
TRBJ2-7	TRBD1	many	TRBV7-8	CASSIRQGINEQYF	TGTGCCAGCAGCATCAGACAGGGGATTAACGAGCAGTACTTC
TRBJ2-2	TRBD2	-	TRBV20-1	CSASSTSGGFGELFF	TGCAGTGCTAGTTCGACTAGCGGGGGGTTCGGGGAGCTGTTTTTT
TRBJ2-1	-	few	TRBV12-3/TRBV12-4	CASSLFANEQFF	TGTGCCAGCAGTTTATTCGCTAATGAGCAGTTCTTC
TRBJ2-7	-	few	TRBV10-2	CASSRQFSYEQYF	TGCGCCAGCAGTAGACAGTTTTCCTACGAGCAGTACTTC
TRBJ2-3	TRBD2	-	TRBV4-2	CASSQRSFGGGWGTDTQYF	TGTGCCAGCAGCCAAAGAAGTTTCGGGGGGGGATGGGGCACAGATACGCAGTATTTT
TRBJ1-1	-	many	TRBV20-1	CSARDFRASWTEAFF	TGCAGTGCTAGAGATTTCAGGGCGTCTTGGACTGAAGCTTTCTTT
TRBJ1-5	TRBD1	many	TRBV5-5	CASSWGQRYQPQHF	TGTGCCAGCAGCTGGGGACAGAGATATCAGCCCCAGCATTTT
TRBJ1-2	TRBD1	-	TRBV7-2	CASWRGQAYYGYTF	TGTGCCAGCTGGCGGGGACAGGCCTACTATGGCTACACCTTC